This T cell receptor beta chain was sequenced during a study of cytomegalovirus exposure and HLA in healthy donors. Study overall: Tens of millions of unique TCRs from HLA-typed donors were held in an early data release. The study's findings and limits: According to the study, around 180 TCR beta chains were cytomegalovirus-associated. A prior analysis recorded that most TCR beta V segments were productive about 87% or about 30% of the time. Common viral pathogens (according to a later analysis) appeared linked to several of the most significant clusters.

V was trimmed by 8 bases and J by 1 base, leaving 11 bases between them. This CDR3 has 14 residues. Looked up from germline, CDR1 is ENHRY and CDR2 is SYGVKD. Turning to this clone: The target antigen is unknown.

60 Vbeta and 13 Jbeta primers were used in PCR. Repertoires were generated with immunoSEQ multiplex PCR, while TCRdb's copy carries only in-frame clones and drops some. The repertoire consists of 200,000 to 300,000 clones, with roughly 86% occurring once and the leading ten covering 2% to 2.5%. This clonotype was sampled from a middle-aged woman in good health and CMV-seropositive. V and J are TRBV10-3 and TRBJ2-2; tentatively, D is TRBD1 (5 bases). The sequencing sample was made of PBMCs. Here the CDR3 reads CAIGETVNTGELFF. The CDR3 bases are TGTGCCATCGGCGAGACAGTGAACACCGGGGAGCTGTTTTTT.